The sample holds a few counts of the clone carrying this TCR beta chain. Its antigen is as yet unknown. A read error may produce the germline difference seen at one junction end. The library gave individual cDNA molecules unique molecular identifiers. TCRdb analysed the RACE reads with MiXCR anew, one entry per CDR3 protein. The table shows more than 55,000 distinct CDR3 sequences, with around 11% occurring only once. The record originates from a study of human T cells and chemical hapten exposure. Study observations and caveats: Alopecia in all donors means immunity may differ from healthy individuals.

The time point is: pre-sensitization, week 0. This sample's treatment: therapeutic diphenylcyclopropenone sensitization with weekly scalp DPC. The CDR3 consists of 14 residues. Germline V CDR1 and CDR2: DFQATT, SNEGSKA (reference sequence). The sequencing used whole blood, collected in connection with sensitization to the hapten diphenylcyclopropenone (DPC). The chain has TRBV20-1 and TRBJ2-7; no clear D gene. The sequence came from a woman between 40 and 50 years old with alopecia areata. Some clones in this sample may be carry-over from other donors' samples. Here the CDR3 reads CSARPPGGSYEQYF. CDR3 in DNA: TGCAGTGCTAGGCCCCCCGGCGGCTCCTATGAGCAGTACTTC.